The present entry profiles one T cell receptor beta chain with its context. This sample was included in a study of shared clonotypes between healthy human individuals. Germline values: CDR1 SGHTA, CDR2 FQGNSA. The CDR3 has 15 amino acids. V was trimmed by 1 base and J by 4 bases, leaving 11 bases between them. None of the donors, who were healthy HIV-negative adults, had recently had acute infections or vaccinations. Per the authors' pipeline: Without quality scores, immunoSEQ junctional reads could not be filtered like full-length reads. The repertoire was sequenced with immunoSEQ multiplex PCR; TCRdb's copy has only in-frame clones and lacks some. The V and J calls and clone size were taken over from that table, and D and trimming were inferred from the DNA. The table includes over 850,000 clones, approximately 80% detected once.

The chain combines TRBV7-2 with TRBJ1-3, with D perhaps TRBD1 (5 bases). The sequenced sample consisted of memory CD4+ T cells from PBMCs. As for subset: CD45RA-negative fraction. This sequence was found in a man aged 18 to 30 in good health. Some clones in this sample may be carry-over from other donors' samples. CDR3 DNA sequence: TGTGCCAGCAGCTTAGTGTCAGGGAAGGGAAACACCATATATTTT. It specifies CASSLVSGKGNTIYF.